The 27 T cell receptor beta chains below were found in one sample sequenced in a study of T-cell memory formation after mild COVID-19. MiXCR, applied by TCRdb to the 5' RACE reads, yields one record per CDR3 protein. Of hundreds of thousands of distinct CDR3 sequences in the sample, roughly 15% were seen once. Sequenced sample: PBMCs or a T cell subset sorted from them (not recorded which). Receptor source: a man aged 18 to 29 who had mild COVID-19 (a few samples of this study predate the infection). Cell type and time point are not known.

The V gene is TRBV6-4, the J gene TRBJ2-1; 10 nucleotides agree with TRBD2. The germline gives CDR1 MRHNA, CDR2 SNTAGT. The ends lost 3 bases at V and 8 bases at J; junction bases unmatched: 7. The CDR3 runs to 15 residues. The CDR3 reads CASSDRLAGLDEQFF. The CDR3, as DNA: TGTGCCAGCAGTGATCGACTAGCGGGTCTGGATGAGCAGTTCTTC.

This clonotype appeared a few times. The chain has TRBV6-5 and TRBJ1-3; D possibly corresponds to TRBD1 (5 bases). The germline V and J ends were trimmed by 2 bases and 1 base, with 12 bases remaining between them. This CDR3 comprises 16 residues. From germline, CDR1 is MNHEY and CDR2 SVGAGI. The CDR3 loop reads CASSYGSGWSGNTIYF. As DNA, the CDR3 is TGTGCCAGCAGTTACGGCTCAGGGTGGTCTGGAAACACCATATATTTT.

This chain links TRBV6-2 or TRBV6-3 with TRBJ2-6, with 7 nucleotides matching TRBD2. Trimming cost V 7 bases and J 0 bases; bases outside gene matches: 15. CDR3 length: 19 amino acids. Germline values: CDR1 MNHEY, CDR2 SVGEGT. DNA of the CDR3: TGTGCCAGCACGCTAGCGGAGACAACGGCGCACTCTGGGGCCAACGTCCTGACTTTC. Translated, it gives CASTLAETTAHSGANVLTF.

The rearrangement joins TRBV9 to TRBJ1-1; the D is unclear. This CDR3 spans 12 amino acids. The ends were cut back, 0 bases at V and 11 bases at J, with 11 bases in the middle. The V gene's germline CDR1 is SGDLS and CDR2 YYNGEE. Written as DNA, the CDR3 is TGTGCCAGCAGCGTAGTTGGAGGTGAGGCTTTCTTT. Translation: CASSVVGGEAFF.

This clonotype was detected only a few times. The CDR3 coding sequence is TGTGCCAGCAGCTCTCCCGGACTCGACAGTGGTGGCTACACCTTC. This codes for CASSSPGLDSGGYTF. V gene TRBV7-2 combines with J gene TRBJ1-2; TRBD1 might be the D (5 bases). Trimming took 4 bases from V and 7 from J, leaving 19 bases between them. This CDR3 region has 15 residues. Germline CDR1 and CDR2: SGHTA and FQGNSA.

This clonotype was observed a handful of times. The rearrangement uses TRBV5-1 and TRBJ1-2; 7 nucleotides align to TRBD1. Germline V gene data show CDR1 as SGHRS and CDR2 as YFSETQ. The CDR3 runs to 16 residues. V shed 2 bases and J 4 bases; nucleotides not matched to a gene: 11. CDR3 sequence: CASSLTGTAPSYGYTF. CDR3 sequence (DNA): TGCGCCAGCAGCTTAACCGGGACAGCGCCTAGCTATGGCTACACCTTC.

This clonotype turned up a few times. The chain carries TRBV20-1 and TRBJ2-1; D may match TRBD1 or TRBD2 (5 bases each). There are 15 residues in the CDR3. Germline V gene sequence: CDR1 DFQATT, CDR2 SNEGSKA (reference sequence). V was shortened by 2 bases and J by 6 bases, with 17 bases between the two germline ends. The CDR3 loop is CSARWGMGPGNEQFF. The CDR3 nucleotides are TGCAGTGCTAGATGGGGGATGGGACCGGGCAATGAGCAGTTCTTC.

This clonotype was counted only a few times. The rearrangement joins TRBV5-1 to TRBJ2-1; 9 bases align to TRBD1. Germline trimming cut 5 bases from V and 7 bases from J; bases unmatched to any gene: 10. Germline V gives CDR1 SGHRS, CDR2 YFSETQ. CDR3 length: 15 amino acids. Written as DNA, the CDR3 is TGCGCCAGCAGTTCCGGGACAGGGAGTGTTAATGAGCAGTTCTTC. It yields the protein CASSSGTGSVNEQFF.

The gene calls are TRBV7-2 and TRBJ2-5, with TRBD2 identical over 11 bases. Trimming removed 4 bases from V and 5 bases from J; junction bases left unmatched: 12. The germline gives CDR1 SGHTA, CDR2 FQGNSA. This CDR3 spans 17 amino acids. CDR3 nucleotide sequence: TGTGCCAGCAGCTCAAAGGCTAGCGGGGGGTTAGGGGAGACCCAGTACTTC. Residues: CASSSKASGGLGETQYF.

The rearrangement joins TRBV28 to TRBJ1-1, with a tentative D call TRBD1 (5 bases). CDR3 size: 16 residues. CDR1 and CDR2 (germline): MDHEN, SYDVKM. V lost 3 bases and J lost 5, with 19 bases in between. The CDR3 nucleotides are TGTGCCAGCAGTTTCCTTTCAGATGAACGGGGGACTGAAGCTTTCTTT. Residues: CASSFLSDERGTEAFF.

This sequence joins TRBV7-3 and TRBJ1-1; 7 bases agree with TRBD1. Germline CDR1 and CDR2: SGHTA and FQGTGA. The CDR3 consists of 14 residues. J lost 6 bases, V lost 6 bases, and 10 bases had no gene match. CDR3 nucleotide sequence: TGTGCCAGCAGTTCCGGGGACAGAGCTTCTGAAGCTTTCTTT. Its protein product is CASSSGDRASEAFF.

This clonotype was detected a few times. The J gene is TRBJ2-1, the V gene TRBV6-5, with 8 bases identical to TRBD1. V shed 1 base, J shed 5 bases, and the junction held 4 bases outside the gene matches. Germline V gene lookup returns CDR1 MNHEY and CDR2 SVGAGI. This CDR3 spans 15 amino acids. The CDR3 DNA reads TGTGCCAGCAGTTACTTCGGACAGGGCCACAATGAGCAGTTCTTC. It specifies CASSYFGQGHNEQFF.

J is TRBJ2-7 and V is TRBV5-5, with D perhaps matching TRBD1 or TRBD2 (5 bases each). V was clipped by 0 bases and J by 3 bases, with 13 bases between them. In germline, CDR1 is SGHKS, CDR2 YYEKEE (reference sequence). The CDR3 is 15 amino acids. The CDR3 bases are TGTGCCAGCAGCTTGGCAGGGAGTTTCGGCTACGAGCAGTACGTC. This translates into CASSLAGSFGYEQYV.

This sequence joins TRBV4-3 and TRBJ1-4; D is ambiguous. CDR1 and CDR2 from the germline V gene are LGHNA and YSLEER. V dropped 2 bases and J dropped 2 bases, with 12 bases sitting between them. There are 16 residues in the CDR3. The DNA of the CDR3 is TGCGCCAGCAGCCAAATGGGTGGAGGCACTAATGAAAAACTGTTTTTT. Amino acids: CASSQMGGGTNEKLFF.

The CDR3 region has the DNA TGTGCCAGCAGCTTACAGGGTGGGAATGTGAATGAGCAGTTCTTC. Its protein is CASSLQGGNVNEQFF. J is TRBJ2-1 and V is TRBV7-7; perhaps TRBD1 as D (5 bases). Looked up from germline, CDR1 is SSHAT and CDR2 is FNYEAQ (reference sequence). Trimming left V 2 bases short and J 7 bases short, with 15 bases between. CDR3 size: 15 residues.

This clonotype turned up a few times. CDR3 sequence: CASSVIGQGDTQYF. For the CDR3, the DNA is TGTGCCAGCAGCGTAATTGGACAGGGCGATACGCAGTATTTT. V is TRBV9 and J is TRBJ2-3, with 8 bases matching TRBD1. Losses at the gene ends were 1 base for V and 6 bases for J; bases not matched to a gene: 4. CDR3 length: 14 amino acids. Germline assignment: CDR1 SGDLS and CDR2 YYNGEE.

This clonotype has a handful of counts. This rearrangement joins TRBV7-9 to TRBJ1-1; D not resolved. The CDR3 runs to 14 residues. Germline V gene data show CDR1 as SEHNR and CDR2 as FQNEAQ (reference sequence). V was pared by 7 bases and J by 1 base, with 13 bases between. The CDR3 bases are TGTGCCAGCACGGGCGGGCTCCCGAACACTGAAGCTTTCTTT. It codes for CASTGGLPNTEAFF. The variable domain in full, with the rest retrieved from reference TRBV7-9 and TRBJ1-1, is DTGVSQNPRHKITKRGQNVTFRCDPISEHNRLYWYRQTLGQGPEFLTYFQNEAQLEKSRLLSDRFSAERPKGSFSTLEIQRTEQGDSAMYLCASTGGLPNTEAFFGQGTRLTVV.

V gene TRBV7-6 combines with J gene TRBJ2-2; a weak D match, TRBD1 (5 bases). CDR1 is SGHVS and CDR2 is FNYEAQ in the germline V gene. Trimming removed 1 base from V and 7 bases from J, with 13 bases in between. The CDR3 runs to 15 residues. CDR3 bases: TGTGCCAGCAGCTTAGTCAGGGCAAATATCGGGGAGCTGTTTTTT. Protein product: CASSLVRANIGELFF.

This clonotype was counted only a few times. The rearrangement uses TRBV20-1 and TRBJ2-7; D unclear. V was shortened by 3 bases and J by 2 bases, with 11 bases between the two germline ends. The CDR3 is made up of 13 amino acids. The germline gives CDR1 DFQATT, CDR2 SNEGSKA (reference sequence). The CDR3 DNA follows: TGCAGTGCTAGCGACTTACCCCCCTACGAGCAGTACGTC. It yields the protein CSASDLPPYEQYV.

This clonotype was observed a handful of times. The chain is built from TRBV29-1 and TRBJ1-3, with TRBD1 matching 7 bases. V was pared by 6 bases and J by 0 bases, with 5 bases of the junction left unmatched. The CDR3 is made up of 14 amino acids. The V gene's germline CDR1 is SQVTM and CDR2 ANQGSEA. This CDR3 reads CSVRQGSSGNTIYF. DNA for the CDR3: TGCAGCGTGCGACAGGGAAGCTCTGGAAACACCATATATTTT.

V and J are TRBV13 and TRBJ2-1; D remains unclear. The V gene lost 11 bases and the J gene lost 8 bases, with 16 bases spanning the gap. Germline V gene sequence: CDR1 PRHDT, CDR2 FYEKMQ (reference sequence). The length of the CDR3 is 12 residues. CDR3 sequence reads: CAGSLGRDEQFF. The CDR3 DNA is TGTGCCGGTTCGTTGGGTCGGGATGAGCAGTTCTTC.

Only a few counts were recorded for this clonotype. This rearrangement joins TRBV6-1 to TRBJ2-3; TRBD1 aligns across 9 bases. This CDR3 region has 14 residues. CDR1 MNHNS and CDR2 SASEGT come from the germline V gene. The J segment lost 6 bases and the V segment lost 5 bases, leaving 6 bases of the junction unmatched. The CDR3 loop reads CASSSTGGGDTQYF. CDR3 in DNA: TGTGCCAGCAGTTCTACAGGGGGCGGGGATACGCAGTATTTT.

This clonotype showed up just a few times. This sequence joins TRBV4-2 and TRBJ1-1; D call uncertain. The CDR3 extends over 14 amino acids. Per germline, CDR1 LGHNA and CDR2 YNFKEQ. The ends were cut back, 3 bases at V and 1 base at J, with 9 bases in the middle. The CDR3 spells CASSQEARNTEAFF. The CDR3 DNA follows: TGTGCCAGCAGCCAGGAGGCCAGGAACACTGAAGCTTTCTTT.

This clonotype turned up a few times. V gene TRBV3-1 combines with J gene TRBJ2-7; 9 bases align to TRBD2. Germline lookup yields CDR1 LGHDT and CDR2 YNNKEL (reference sequence). This CDR3 comprises 16 residues. The V segment lost 3 bases and the J segment 7 bases; nucleotides outside the gene matches: 13. The CDR3 here is CASSHAGGTRREEQYF. The CDR3 region has the DNA TGTGCCAGCAGCCACGCGGGGGGGACCCGGCGGGAAGAGCAGTACTTC.

This clonotype was observed a handful of times. V is TRBV10-2 and J is TRBJ2-3, with 10 bases aligning to TRBD2. The length of the CDR3 is 15 residues. Losses at the gene ends were 7 bases for V and 1 base for J; bases not matched to a gene: 5. The germline V gene has CDR1 WSHSY and CDR2 SAAADI. CDR3 nucleotide sequence: TGCGCCAGCAAACCTAGCGGGGGTCGCACAGATACGCAGTATTTT. Translated: CASKPSGGRTDTQYF.

V is TRBV28 and J is TRBJ2-3; either TRBD1 or TRBD2 may fit D (5 bases each). The CDR3 is 17 amino acids. The V end lost 5 bases, the J end lost 5 bases, and 23 bases lay between the germline ends. CDR1 is MDHEN, CDR2 SYDVKM, per germline. The CDR3: CASSPYLRDLRGDTQYF. CDR3 coding DNA: TGTGCCAGCAGTCCCTACTTACGGGACCTCCGGGGAGATACGCAGTATTTT.

The chain has TRBV7-2 and TRBJ1-3; D unclear. The germline V gene encodes CDR1 SGHTA and CDR2 FQGNSA. CDR3 length: 15 amino acids. The V and J ends lost 1 base and 0 bases respectively, with 7 bases between them. The CDR3 region is CASSLVVGSGNTIYF. The CDR3 nucleotides read TGTGCCAGCAGCTTAGTGGTGGGCTCTGGAAACACCATATATTTT.